Listed below are T cell receptor beta chains from one sample, sequenced in a study of cytomegalovirus exposure and HLA in healthy donors. Assay: immunoSEQ multiplex PCR; the TCRdb copy retains only in-frame clones and omits some. The sample lists roughly 200,000 clones; approximately 78% were seen once. Sequenced input: PBMCs. Source of these receptors: a woman between 18 and 30 years old in good health and CMV-seronegative. The CDR3 runs from the conserved cysteine through the conserved F or W. Fields, in order: V gene, J gene, clone size, D gene, CDR3 protein, CDR3 DNA. D genes are given only for firm matches. Size values are once, few and many counts, or a class for expanded clones, and some rows have none.

>TRBV9|TRBJ1-1|few|-
CASSAEGVGTEAFF
TGTGCCAGCAGCGCCGAGGGGGTCGGAACTGAAGCTTTCTTT
>TRBV21-1|TRBJ2-3|once|-
CASSSPPRASRGADTQYF
TGTGCCAGCAGCTCCCCCCCCCGAGCTAGCCGTGGGGCAGATACGCAGTATTTT
>TRBV7-9|TRBJ2-5|-|TRBD1
CASSRTGAGQTQYF
TGTGCCAGCAGCCGGACAGGGGCGGGTCAGACCCAGTACTTC
>TRBV7-9|TRBJ2-1|-|-
CASSASGNSYNEQFF
TGTGCCAGCAGCGCCAGCGGAAACTCCTACAATGAGCAGTTCTTC
>TRBV18|TRBJ1-5|few|-
CASSPWGEEPQHF
TGTGCCAGCTCACCATGGGGGGAGGAACCCCAGCATTTT
>TRBV27|TRBJ2-1|-|-
CASSATEGGWGYNEQFF
TGTGCCAGCAGTGCCACCGAGGGCGGGTGGGGTTACAATGAGCAGTTCTTC
>TRBV10-1|TRBJ2-4|-|TRBD2
CASSDGRLGSIQYF
TGCGCCAGCAGTGACGGGAGGTTGGGATCCATTCAGTACTTC
>TRBV7-9|TRBJ1-2|once|-
CSSSADTYGYTF
TGTTCCAGCAGCGCGGACACTTATGGCTACACCTTC
>TRBV13|TRBJ2-3|-|TRBD1
CASSLGQGTDTQYF
TGTGCCAGCAGCTTAGGACAGGGGACAGATACGCAGTATTTT
>TRBV7-9|TRBJ1-2|-|-
CASSLVGGENYGYTF
TGTGCCAGCAGCTTAGTGGGGGGTGAGAACTATGGCTACACCTTC
>TRBV9|TRBJ1-5|-|TRBD1
CASSAGTGRNQPQHF
TGTGCCAGCAGCGCCGGGACAGGGAGGAATCAGCCCCAGCATTTT
>TRBV4-2|TRBJ2-7|-|TRBD2
CASSQDGTSAESGEQYF
TGTGCCAGCAGCCAAGATGGGACTAGTGCCGAATCGGGTGAGCAGTACTTC
>TRBV6-1|TRBJ2-1|-|TRBD2
CASSEPGTSPIQFF
TGTGCCAGCAGTGAACCCGGGACTAGCCCTATACAGTTCTTC
>TRBV10-1|TRBJ2-5|-|TRBD2
CAGAGGPETQYF
TGCGCCGGAGCGGGAGGGCCGGAGACCCAGTACTTC
>TRBV7-8|TRBJ1-2|-|-
CASSSPEWGGPNYGYTF
TGTGCCAGCAGCTCCCCGGAGTGGGGGGGCCCCAACTATGGCTACACCTTC
>TRBV7-9|TRBJ2-1|-|-
CASSLAVVATSNEQFF
TGTGCCAGCAGCTTAGCGGTAGTAGCCACCTCCAATGAGCAGTTCTTC
>TRBV4-1|TRBJ2-1|many|-
CASSQESYSYNEQFF
TGCGCCAGCAGCCAAGAGAGCTACTCCTACAATGAGCAGTTCTTC
>TRBV30|TRBJ2-5|-|TRBD2
CAWSPSGRAGETQYF
TGTGCCTGGAGTCCTAGCGGGAGGGCCGGAGAGACCCAGTACTTC
>TRBV5-4|TRBJ2-3|-|TRBD1
CASSPGTVSTDTQYF
TGTGCCAGCAGCCCAGGGACAGTCAGCACAGATACGCAGTATTTT
>TRBV11-2|TRBJ2-7|-|TRBD2
CASSLRSGRTRDYEQYF
TGTGCCAGCAGCTTGAGGAGCGGGAGAACCCGGGACTACGAGCAGTACTTC
>TRBV19|TRBJ2-1|-|TRBD2
CASSQRTSGSRHEQFF
TGTGCCAGTAGTCAACGGACTAGCGGGAGCCGACATGAGCAGTTCTTC
>TRBV5-4|TRBJ2-5|-|-
CASSLVPEQETQYF
TGTGCCAGCAGCTTGGTTCCAGAACAAGAGACCCAGTACTTC
>TRBV27|TRBJ1-1|-|-
CASSLREGIGTEAFF
TGTGCCAGCAGTTTACGGGAGGGTATAGGGACTGAAGCTTTCTTT
>TRBV30|TRBJ2-7|-|-
CAWSVTREQYF
TGTGCCTGGAGTGTAACACGCGAGCAGTACTTC
>TRBV5-1|TRBJ2-1|-|TRBD2
CASSLGQREGFPNEQFF
TGCGCCAGCAGCTTGGGCCAGCGGGAGGGCTTCCCCAATGAGCAGTTCTTC
>TRBV7-9|TRBJ2-1|-|TRBD2
CASSWRDERDSNEQFF
TGTGCCAGCAGCTGGAGGGACGAGCGGGACTCCAATGAGCAGTTCTTC
>TRBV6-6|TRBJ2-2|-|-
CASSYNSFFDTGELFF
TGTGCCAGCAGTTACAATTCGTTTTTTGACACCGGGGAGCTGTTTTTT
>TRBV9|TRBJ1-1|-|TRBD1
CASSVGQGSTEAFF
TGTGCCAGCAGCGTTGGACAGGGGAGCACTGAAGCTTTCTTT
>TRBV5-1|TRBJ2-1|-|TRBD1
CASSPGQGSQFF
TGCGCCAGCAGCCCCGGACAGGGGTCACAGTTCTTC
>TRBV9|TRBJ2-1|-|-
CASSVAGLRGNSYNEQFF
TGTGCCAGCAGCGTAGCGGGGCTTAGGGGGAACTCCTACAATGAGCAGTTCTTC
>TRBV7-9|TRBJ1-1|-|-
CASSLSFDRLNTEAFF
TGTGCCAGCAGCTTATCCTTCGACAGACTTAACACTGAAGCTTTCTTT
>TRBV6-1|TRBJ1-2|-|-
CASSFPGQGPYTF
TGTGCCAGCAGCTTTCCGGGACAAGGGCCCTACACCTTC
>TRBV5-6|TRBJ2-3|-|TRBD2
CASSSGTSGFDTQYF
TGTGCCAGCAGCTCCGGGACTAGCGGCTTTGATACGCAGTATTTT
>TRBV4-3|TRBJ2-1|-|-
CASSQDGGNEQFF
TGCGCCAGCAGCCAAGATGGAGGGAACGAGCAGTTCTTC